This T cell receptor (beta chain) was identified in a study of T cells after somatic rescue of genetic block. CDR3 length: 15 residues. CDR1 is SGHRS and CDR2 is YFSETQ in the germline V gene. The V segment lost 4 bases and the J segment 5 bases; nucleotides outside the gene matches: 8. Only in-frame clones appear in the TCRdb table, and some are missing; sequencing was by immunoSEQ multiplex PCR. Of 80,000 to 100,000 clones in the sample, about nine tenths were seen once. The gene calls are TRBV5-1 and TRBJ2-1; TRBD1 agrees at 8 bases. The specimen sequenced was peripheral blood mononuclear cells (PBMCs). The sequence was collected from a woman under 30. In DNA form, the CDR3 reads TGCGCCAGCAGCCGGACAGGGTTGTTCGACAATGAGCAGTTCTTC. Its protein product is CASSRTGLFDNEQFF.